These 13 T cell receptor beta chains originate from one sample sequenced in a study of regulatory T cells in long-lasting Graves disease. In building TCR beta libraries, iRepertoire HTBI primers were used together with Arm-PCR of CDR3 regions. MiXCR, run by TCRdb on the multiplex PCR reads, gives a single entry per CDR3 protein. The table has about 290,000 distinct CDR3 sequences, more than 20% seen once; the top ten hold roughly three fifths. Time point defined: persistent/refractory GD, antithyroid drugs over 5 years with positive TRAb. Making the TCR library involved RNA that had been extracted from PBMCs. This specimen was peripheral blood mononuclear cells (PBMCs), taken when the disease was refractory, from a patient treated with antithyroid drugs. These receptors were obtained from a female donor with Graves disease.

This clonotype appeared many times. The rearrangement uses TRBV28 and TRBJ2-7; D is ambiguous. CDR3 length: 13 residues. V shed 7 bases and J shed 2 bases, with 12 bases lying between them. Looked up from germline, CDR1 is MDHEN and CDR2 is SYDVKM. The CDR3 nucleotides are TGTGCCAGCAAACTGGGCCAAACCTACGAGCAGTACTTC. This encodes CASKLGQTYEQYF.

This clonotype was recorded many times. V gene TRBV10-1 combines with J gene TRBJ2-1; D possibly corresponds to TRBD2 (6 bases). V was trimmed by 6 bases and J by 6 bases, leaving 18 bases between them. CDR1 and CDR2 from the germline V gene are WNHNN and SYGVQD (reference sequence). This CDR3 has 15 amino acids. CDR3 sequence (DNA): TGCGCCAGCAGCCAAAGCGTTAGCGGAATCAATGAGCAGTTCTTC. It is translated as CASSQSVSGINEQFF.

The chain links TRBV10-2 to TRBJ2-5, with 8 bases lining up with TRBD1. CDR3 size: 16 residues. V shed 6 bases, J shed 4 bases, and the junction held 13 bases outside the gene matches. Looked up from germline, CDR1 is WSHSY and CDR2 is SAAADI. This CDR3 is CASRRGNRGFLETQYF. DNA of the CDR3: TGCGCCAGCAGACGGGGGAACAGGGGGTTCTTAGAGACCCAGTACTTC.

CDR3 nucleotides: TGTGCCAGCAGCCGCGACCTAGCGGAGGGCGAAAAACTGTTTTTT. This translates into CASSRDLAEGEKLFF. The chain carries TRBV7-2 and TRBJ1-4, with D uncertain. CDR1 is SGHTA, CDR2 FQGNSA, per germline. Deletions cut 5 bases from V and 8 bases from J, with 18 bases between. This CDR3 region has 15 residues. Complete variable domain (other parts from reference TRBV7-2 and TRBJ1-4): GAGVSQSPSNKVTEKGKDVELRCDPISGHTALYWYRQSLGQGLEFLIYFQGNSAPDKSGLPSDRFSAERTGGSVSTLTIQRTQQEDSAVYLCASSRDLAEGEKLFFGSGTQLSVL.

This clonotype was picked up many times. The chain joins TRBV28 to TRBJ1-2; D is ambiguous. The CDR3 runs 13 residues. V shed 1 base and J shed 4 bases, with 7 bases lying between them. CDR1 and CDR2 from the germline V gene are MDHEN and SYDVKM. The CDR3 region has the DNA TGTGCCAGCAGTTTATCGGGGAGCTATGGCTACACCTTC. It codes for CASSLSGSYGYTF.

A few counts support this clonotype. V is TRBV6-1 and J is TRBJ2-5; 11 nucleotides agree with TRBD1. CDR3 size: 14 residues. The J segment lost 6 bases and the V segment lost 4 bases, leaving 4 bases of the junction unmatched. Germline CDR1 and CDR2: MNHNS and SASEGT. The CDR3 nucleotides read TGTGCCAGCAGTGGGACAGGGGGCGTAAAGACCCAGTACTTC. Encoded protein: CASSGTGGVKTQYF.

The rearrangement links TRBV6-2 or TRBV6-3 to TRBJ1-1; D is unresolved. Per the germline V gene, CDR1 is MNHEY and CDR2 is SVGEGT. This CDR3 region has 13 residues. Deletions cut 4 bases from V and 4 bases from J, with 10 bases between. The DNA of the CDR3 is TGTGCCAGCAGTTGGAAAAAGGGCACTGAAGCTTTCTTT. This sequence encodes CASSWKKGTEAFF.

The rearrangement joins TRBV7-2 to TRBJ2-4; D gene uncertain. The CDR3 sequence is 16 residues long. With 1 base removed from V and 0 bases from J, the gap between germline ends came to 10 bases. Germline CDR1 and CDR2: SGHTA and FQGNSA. The DNA for the CDR3 is TGTGCCAGCAGCTTAGGCCAAATACTAGCCAAAAACATTCAGTACTTC. This encodes CASSLGQILAKNIQYF.

This clonotype was observed a few times. The V gene is TRBV16, the J gene TRBJ1-5; no reliable D call. Germline values: CDR1 KGHSY, CDR2 FQNENV. The CDR3 totals 15 residues. V lost 1 base, J lost 7 bases, and 14 bases lay in between. This CDR3 reads CASSQWRGMNQPQHF. CDR3 DNA: TGTGCCAGCAGCCAATGGCGGGGAATGAACCAGCCCCAGCATTTT.

This clonotype appeared a few times. This rearrangement joins TRBV6-2 or TRBV6-3 to TRBJ2-4; 10 bases map to TRBD2. After removal of 1 base from V and 2 bases from J, the junction contained 2 bases not matched to a gene. The length of the CDR3 is 16 residues. CDR1 is MNHEY, CDR2 SVGEGT, per germline. DNA of the CDR3: TGTGCCAGCAGTTACTTAGCGGGAGGCTCCAAAAACATTCAGTACTTC. Protein: CASSYLAGGSKNIQYF.

This clonotype was detected only a few times. The chain joins TRBV20-1 to TRBJ2-7; D call uncertain. Germline V gives CDR1 DFQATT, CDR2 SNEGSKA (reference sequence). This CDR3 has 13 amino acids. V was cut by 3 bases and J by 2 bases, with 11 bases left in between. CDR3 residues: CSARGILAYEQYF. In DNA form, the CDR3 reads TGCAGTGCTAGGGGGATCCTGGCCTACGAGCAGTACTTC.

This clonotype was picked up a small number of times. V gene TRBV9 combines with J gene TRBJ2-7; D ambiguous. This CDR3 is 17 amino acids long. The germline V gene has CDR1 SGDLS and CDR2 YYNGEE. V was clipped by 5 bases and J by 2 bases, with 23 bases between them. The CDR3 protein is CASSPRVSTGRPYEQYF. The CDR3 region has the DNA TGTGCCAGCAGTCCCCGGGTGTCGACCGGGCGACCCTACGAGCAGTACTTC.

V is TRBV11-2 and J is TRBJ2-1, with 8 bases identical to TRBD2. This CDR3 has 14 residues. Losses at the gene ends were 5 bases for V and 4 bases for J; bases not matched to a gene: 4. CDR1 is SGHAT and CDR2 is FQNNGV in the germline V gene. The CDR3 reads CASSSLAGYNEQFF. The CDR3 region has the DNA TGTGCCAGCAGCAGTTTAGCGGGATACAATGAGCAGTTCTTC.